The 17 T cell receptor beta chains presented below share a single source sample, sequenced in a study of blood T cell repertoires in COVID-19. Measured with immunoSEQ multiplex PCR; TCRdb has only the in-frame clones, and not every one. There are approximately 300,000 clones in the sample; approximately 90% occur only once, and around 0.8% lies in the top ten. The sequenced sample consisted of peripheral blood. These receptors originate from a man younger than 45 with acute or convalescent COVID-19.

V usage is TRBV2 and J usage is TRBJ1-4, with D tentatively TRBD1 (6 bases). Looked up from germline, CDR1 is SNHLY and CDR2 is FYNNEI. V was trimmed by 8 bases and J by 0 bases, leaving 10 bases between them. The CDR3 length is 14 residues. DNA of the CDR3: TGTGCCAGCTATACAGGGTCAACTAATGAAAAACTGTTTTTT. This translates into CASYTGSTNEKLFF.

The chain employs TRBV28 and TRBJ1-4; no reliable D call. Germline V gene lookup returns CDR1 MDHEN and CDR2 SYDVKM. V was pared by 1 base and J by 11 bases, with 11 bases between. The CDR3 is 13 residues long. The DNA of the CDR3 is TGTGCCAGCAGTTTATCCAACTTATACAAACTGTTTTTT. Residues: CASSLSNLYKLFF.

This chain uses TRBV6-1 with TRBJ2-1, with 11 positions matching TRBD2. This CDR3 is 15 amino acids long. The V gene end was trimmed by 3 bases and the J gene end by 7 bases; junction bases not matched to a gene: 5. Germline V gene sequence: CDR1 MNHNS, CDR2 SASEGT. As DNA, the CDR3 is TGTGCCAGCAGTGATGAACTAGCGGGAGAGAATGAGCAGTTCTTC. This codes for CASSDELAGENEQFF.

The chain is built from TRBV19 and TRBJ2-2; 11 bases map to TRBD2. V shed 8 bases and J 6 bases; nucleotides not matched to a gene: 8. Germline V gene lookup returns CDR1 LNHDA and CDR2 SQIVND (reference sequence). The CDR3 loop spans 15 amino acids. The CDR3 nucleotides read TGTGCCAGTGAGACTAGCGGGGTTACCCCCGGGGAGCTGTTTTTT. Residues: CASETSGVTPGELFF.

This clone has just one count. J is TRBJ2-3 and V is TRBV5-6; no reliable D call. This CDR3 is 14 amino acids long. V lost 4 bases and J 4 bases, leaving 13 bases between the germline ends. Germline loops: CDR1 SGHDT, CDR2 YYEEEE. The CDR3 sequence: CASSPATVADTQYF. CDR3 coding DNA: TGTGCCAGCAGCCCTGCTACAGTCGCAGATACGCAGTATTTT.

The chain couples TRBV6-4 to TRBJ2-1; the D is unclear. V lost 2 bases and J 0 bases, leaving 8 bases between the germline ends. CDR3 size: 15 residues. Germline V lookup: CDR1 MRHNA, CDR2 SNTAGT. CDR3 loop: CASSDGPSSYNEQFF. CDR3 nucleotide sequence: TGTGCCAGCAGTGACGGCCCTAGCTCCTACAATGAGCAGTTCTTC.

The chain uses TRBV6-5 and TRBJ2-7, with D perhaps matching TRBD2 (5 bases). V gave up 2 bases and J gave up 1 base, with 9 bases separating them. Germline CDR1 is MNHEY and CDR2 is SVGAGI. This CDR3 has 14 amino acids. Written as DNA, the CDR3 is TGTGCCAGCAGTTACCGGGGTTCGTCCTACGAGCAGTACTTC. Its translation: CASSYRGSSYEQYF.

The V and J genes are TRBV2 and TRBJ1-1, with TRBD1 identical over 8 bases. Germline lookup yields CDR1 SNHLY and CDR2 FYNNEI. The CDR3 spans 13 residues. V lost 4 bases, J lost 7 bases, and 5 bases stayed unmatched. In DNA form, the CDR3 reads TGTGCCAGCAGTGCCATACAGGGGGATGAAGCTTTCTTT. Translated, it gives CASSAIQGDEAFF.

The chain has TRBV7-3 and TRBJ1-6; tentatively, D is TRBD1 (5 bases). V lost 8 bases to trimming and J lost 9 bases, with 14 bases between them. Germline V gene data show CDR1 as SGHTA and CDR2 as FQGTGA. The CDR3 length is 13 residues. CDR3 in DNA: TGTGCCAGCGCACGGGGGATAGGTTCACCCCTCCACTTT. Translation gives CASARGIGSPLHF.

This clone has a single count. J is TRBJ2-1 and V is TRBV7-8; 9 bases align to TRBD2. CDR1 is SGHVS and CDR2 is FQNEAQ in the germline V gene. CDR3 length: 16 amino acids. The V and J ends lost 1 base and 10 bases, in that order; junction bases with no gene match: 11. This chain's CDR3 is CASSLGRSGRSGEQFF. The CDR3 DNA is TGTGCCAGCAGCTTAGGAAGGAGCGGGAGGTCGGGGGAGCAGTTCTTC.

The CDR3 region is CASSIGSSGGAYNEQFF. The CDR3 DNA is TGTGCCAGTAGTATAGGATCTAGCGGGGGGGCCTACAATGAGCAGTTCTTC. V is TRBV19 and J is TRBJ2-1; 12 bases align to TRBD2. The J segment lost 2 bases and the V segment lost 1 base, leaving 3 bases of the junction unmatched. Per germline, CDR1 LNHDA and CDR2 SQIVND (reference sequence). The length of the CDR3 is 17 residues.

The CDR3 bases are TGCGCCAGCAGCTTGCGGGCTGGGACTCGGGGAGAGACCCAGTACTTC. It is translated as CASSLRAGTRGETQYF. The chain employs TRBV5-1 and TRBJ2-5; weak D call: TRBD2 (6 bases). V gave up 1 base and J gave up 4 bases, with 17 bases separating them. The CDR3 consists of 16 residues. Per germline, CDR1 SGHRS and CDR2 YFSETQ.

This chain uses TRBV5-1 with TRBJ2-3, with 7 bases that match TRBD2. V lost 4 bases and J lost 0; bases outside the gene matches: 8. The CDR3 runs 16 residues. Germline V CDR1 and CDR2: SGHRS, YFSETQ. CDR3 sequence reads: CASSTTGGSSTDTQYF. Written as DNA, the CDR3 is TGCGCCAGCAGCACCACCGGGGGGTCCAGCACAGATACGCAGTATTTT.

The V gene is TRBV19, the J gene TRBJ2-3, with TRBD2 identical over 7 bases. After removal of 7 bases from V and 7 bases from J, the junction contained 14 bases not matched to a gene. From germline, CDR1 is LNHDA and CDR2 SQIVND (reference sequence). This CDR3 is built from 15 residues. CDR3 loop: CASNSRRGVGNTQYF. The CDR3 DNA follows: TGTGCCAGTAACTCCCGTCGGGGGGTAGGGAATACGCAGTATTTT.

The chain has TRBV27 and TRBJ2-7; possibly TRBD2 for D (5 bases). There are 13 residues in the CDR3. Trimming cost V 3 bases and J 2 bases, with 8 bases left between them. Germline V gives CDR1 MNHEY, CDR2 SMNVEV (reference sequence). DNA for the CDR3: TGTGCCAGCAGTTTCGGGATCGCCTACGAGCAGTACTTC. As protein: CASSFGIAYEQYF.

As regards this clone: A read error may produce the germline difference seen at one junction end. This chain joins TRBV5-5 and TRBJ2-7; D possibly corresponds to TRBD1 (5 bases). Germline V gives CDR1 SGHKS, CDR2 YYEKEE (reference sequence). The CDR3 loop spans 10 amino acids. This CDR3 reads CASRETDELF. DNA for the CDR3: TGTGCCAGCAGGGAGACAGATGAGCTCTTC.

This clone was detected a few times. The chain has TRBV29-1 and TRBJ1-2; D not certain. V lost 7 bases to trimming and J lost 3 bases, with 9 bases between them. The CDR3 runs 11 residues. Germline V gene data show CDR1 as SQVTM and CDR2 as ANQGSEA. In DNA, the CDR3 is TGCAGCGGGTGGCAGGACTATGGCTACACCTTC. This translates into CSGWQDYGYTF.